The 8 T cell receptor beta chains listed next were all sequenced from one sample in a study of prognosis after radiotherapy for stage I lung cancer. Genomic DNA yielded TCR beta CDR3, amplified by two-round multiplex PCR. For every TRBV and TRBJ gene, a specific primer was used in first-round PCR. A single record per CDR3 protein comes from TCRdb applying MiXCR to the multiplex PCR reads. The profile shows around 56,000 distinct CDR3 sequences, more than 25% of them singletons. The sequences come from PBMCs, collected before or after stereotactic body radiation therapy (not recorded which). These receptor sequences come from a donor of 50 years or more with non-small cell lung cancer.

This clonotype occurred many times. This may come from a read error, since a much larger clone is one base off. The CDR3 reads CASSPPTGNNSPLHF. CDR3 nucleotides: TGTGCCAGCAGTCCCCCCACAGGGAATAATTCACCCCTCCACTTT. The chain recombines TRBV28 with TRBJ1-6; possibly TRBD1 for D (6 bases). CDR1 and CDR2 (germline): MDHEN, SYDVKM. CDR3 size: 15 residues. Trimming took 5 bases from V and 5 from J, leaving 13 bases between them.

This clonotype was counted at least ten times. This chain connects TRBV20-1 to TRBJ1-2, with TRBD1 matching 9 bases. CDR1 DFQATT and CDR2 SNEGSKA come from the germline V gene (reference sequence). The J segment lost 1 base and the V segment lost 3 bases, leaving 6 bases of the junction unmatched. The CDR3 consists of 15 residues. DNA of the CDR3: TGCAGTGCTAGTGGGGGACAGGGCCTTAACTATGGCTACACCTTC. Encoded protein: CSASGGQGLNYGYTF.

The chain recombines TRBV7-6 with TRBJ2-5, with TRBD2 matching 15 bases. This CDR3 contains 17 residues. Germline lookup yields CDR1 SGHVS and CDR2 FNYEAQ. Trimming took 3 bases from V and 5 from J; bases not matched to a gene: 7. This CDR3 reads CASSFLGTSGGWETQYF. Written as DNA, the CDR3 is TGTGCCAGCAGCTTCCTCGGGACTAGCGGGGGGTGGGAGACCCAGTACTTC.

This clonotype was seen ten or more times. The gene calls are TRBV7-2 and TRBJ1-2; D is perhaps TRBD1 (5 bases). V dropped 5 bases and J dropped 2 bases, with 9 bases sitting between them. Germline CDR1 reads SGHTA; CDR2 reads FQGNSA. CDR3 length equals 13 residues. CDR3 in amino acids: CASSPGLNYGYTF. CDR3 coding DNA: TGTGCCAGCAGCCCAGGGCTCAACTATGGCTACACCTTC.

This clonotype was detected ten times or more. This sequence joins TRBV20-1 and TRBJ2-3, with no clear D. This CDR3 has 13 amino acids. Germline V gene sequence: CDR1 DFQATT, CDR2 SNEGSKA (reference sequence). V lost 0 bases, J lost 2 bases, and 6 bases lay in between. This CDR3 is CSARDRTTDTQYF. For the CDR3, the DNA is TGCAGTGCTAGAGACAGAACCACAGATACGCAGTATTTT.

This clonotype was seen at least ten times. The CDR3 loop is CSAPSVLATDTQYF. The CDR3 DNA follows: TGCAGTGCTCCCTCAGTCCTAGCTACAGATACGCAGTATTTT. The chain couples TRBV20-1 to TRBJ2-3, with D possibly being TRBD2 (5 bases). Germline CDR1 and CDR2: DFQATT and SNEGSKA (reference sequence). Trimming left V 5 bases short and J 3 bases short, with 15 bases between. CDR3 length: 14 amino acids.

There are many counts of this clonotype. CDR3 nucleotide sequence: TGCGCCAGCAGCCAGACAGGGGGCATGGCGGCTGGGGCCAACGTCCTGACTTTC. It specifies CASSQTGGMAAGANVLTF. The V call is TRBV5-1, the J call TRBJ2-6; 10 nucleotides line up with TRBD1. The length of the CDR3 is 18 residues. Per the germline V gene, CDR1 is SGHRS and CDR2 is YFSETQ. Germline trimming cut 4 bases from V and 2 bases from J; bases unmatched to any gene: 9.

This clonotype was detected ten times or more. The CDR3 spells CASSVKDNTGELFF. In nucleotides, the CDR3 is TGTGCCAGCAGTGTGAAGGATAACACCGGGGAGCTGTTTTTT. The chain has TRBV2 and TRBJ2-2; no definite D call. The germline V gene encodes CDR1 SNHLY and CDR2 FYNNEI. Deletions cut 4 bases from V and 2 bases from J, with 8 bases between. The CDR3 is 14 amino acids.